This T cell receptor (beta chain) was sequenced during a study of blood T cell repertoires in COVID-19. Study in general: The United States, Italy and Spain supplied acute and convalescent COVID-19 samples. T cells, B-cell-depleted T cells, or PBMCs supplied cDNA or gDNA.

CDR3 length: 12 amino acids. Germline V gives CDR1 LGHDT, CDR2 YNNKEL (reference sequence). Trimming cost V 6 bases and J 8 bases, with 12 bases left between them. By share, this clone ranks as medium-sized. Authors' processing steps: How many nucleated cells were present was estimated from reference gene primer amplification. Profiled with immunoSEQ multiplex PCR; TCRdb holds only in-frame clones, not every one. V and J calls and clone size are as listed in that table; D and trimming were resolved from the DNA. The sample includes approximately 54,000 clones, about four fifths of them seen just once.

Sequenced: peripheral blood. This receptor was taken from a woman aged 60-75 years with acute or convalescent COVID-19. V is TRBV3-1 (or the pseudogene TRBV3-2) and J is TRBJ2-3; D not certain. CDR3 residues: CASSPTGVTQYF. For the CDR3, the DNA is TGTGCCAGCAGTCCGACCGGAGTTACGCAGTATTTT.